One and the same sample provided the 22 T cell receptor beta chains below, sequenced in a study of T-cell memory formation after mild COVID-19. TCRdb ran MiXCR on the 5' RACE reads and lists one entry per CDR3 protein. This sample carries roughly 100,000 distinct CDR3 sequences, 9.5% to 15% of them seen once, and the ten largest clones take 25% to 35%. Sequenced input: PBMCs or a T cell subset sorted from them (not recorded which). The origin of the receptors is an adult woman who had mild COVID-19 (a few samples of this study predate the infection). Cell type and time point are not known.

The chain recombines TRBV20-1 with TRBJ2-3; 7 bases are a match to TRBD1. V shed 0 bases, J shed 6 bases, and the junction held 12 bases outside the gene matches. CDR3 length equals 16 residues. The germline V gene has CDR1 DFQATT and CDR2 SNEGSKA (reference sequence). The CDR3 here is CSARDRNRGVWDTQYF. DNA of the CDR3: TGCAGTGCTAGAGATCGGAACAGGGGTGTTTGGGATACGCAGTATTTT.

This clonotype has just a few counts. The chain links TRBV6-5 to TRBJ1-2; possible D gene TRBD1, 6 bases. The CDR3 length is 15 residues. The germline CDR1 and CDR2 sequences are MNHEY and SVGAGI. V dropped 2 bases and J dropped 8 bases, with 18 bases sitting between them. CDR3 DNA sequence: TGTGCCAGCAGTTACGATAGCCTGGGGGCTGAAGGCTACACCTTC. Amino acids: CASSYDSLGAEGYTF.

The V call is TRBV6-2 or TRBV6-3, the J call TRBJ2-7, with D uncertain. V was shortened by 8 bases and J by 6 bases, with 8 bases between the two germline ends. CDR3 length: 10 residues. Germline V gives CDR1 MNHEY, CDR2 SVGEGT. Here the CDR3 DNA reads TGTGCCAGCGGTCTTCGCGAGCAGTACTTC. It encodes CASGLREQYF.

The chain is built from TRBV6-2 or TRBV6-3 and TRBJ1-1, with a possible D match to TRBD1 (5 bases). V lost 10 bases and J 0 bases, leaving 12 bases between the germline ends. The CDR3 is 13 amino acids. The germline V gene encodes CDR1 MNHEY and CDR2 SVGEGT. The CDR3 DNA reads as TGTGCCACTAGTGACAGCATGAACACTGAAGCTTTCTTT. Protein sequence: CATSDSMNTEAFF.

The chain combines TRBV10-3 with TRBJ2-7; D might be TRBD1 (6 bases). The CDR3 is 15 amino acids. Germline V CDR1 and CDR2: ENHRY, SYGVKD. V lost 5 bases, J lost 0 bases, and 14 bases lay in between. As DNA, the CDR3 is TGTGCCATCAGTCGGGAAATGGACAGCTCCTACGAGCAGTACTTC. Protein sequence: CAISREMDSSYEQYF.

This chain links TRBV9 with TRBJ2-2; D not resolved. The germline V gene has CDR1 SGDLS and CDR2 YYNGEE. The CDR3 sequence is 12 residues long. V was clipped by 1 base and J by 7 bases, with 5 bases between them. This CDR3 is CASSVYLGELFF. The CDR3 coding sequence is TGTGCCAGCAGCGTATACCTCGGGGAGCTGTTTTTT.

The chain links TRBV3-1 to TRBJ2-3; the D gene is possibly TRBD2 (6 bases). Looked up from germline, CDR1 is LGHDT and CDR2 is YNNKEL (reference sequence). Deletions cut 2 bases from V and 3 bases from J, with 24 bases between. The CDR3 is 19 amino acids. The CDR3 sequence is CASSQLELDGGEVTDTQYF. The CDR3 region has the DNA TGTGCCAGCAGCCAACTTGAACTAGACGGCGGGGAGGTTACAGATACGCAGTATTTT.

Ten or more counts support this clonotype. The CDR3 coding sequence is TGTGCCAGCAGTGAGCGGGAGGGCCCCGGAGATACGCAGTATTTT. It yields the protein CASSEREGPGDTQYF. The genes are TRBV6-4 and TRBJ2-3, with TRBD2 matching 9 bases. V was pared by 3 bases and J by 5 bases, with 6 bases of the junction left unmatched. The V gene's germline CDR1 is MRHNA and CDR2 SNTAGT. The length of the CDR3 is 15 residues.

This clonotype appeared a few times. This rearrangement joins TRBV4-3 to TRBJ1-1; the D gene is possibly TRBD1 (5 bases). The CDR3 runs 15 residues. V was cut by 0 bases and J by 4 bases, with 12 bases left in between. Per the germline V gene, CDR1 is LGHNA and CDR2 is YSLEER. This CDR3 reads CASSQDTGEATEAFF. The CDR3 region has the DNA TGCGCCAGCAGCCAAGACACGGGGGAGGCCACTGAAGCTTTCTTT.

J is TRBJ2-3 and V is TRBV9; 10 positions agree with TRBD2. Germline assignment: CDR1 SGDLS and CDR2 YYNGEE. The CDR3 covers 15 residues. The junction had 9 bases not matched to a gene; V was cut back by 4 bases and J by 7 bases. CDR3 amino acids: CASSPSGGSKHTQYF. The CDR3 nucleotides are TGTGCCAGCAGCCCTAGCGGGGGTTCTAAGCATACGCAGTATTTT.

The chain links TRBV9 to TRBJ1-2; 9 bases line up with TRBD1. CDR1 and CDR2 (germline): SGDLS, YYNGEE. The CDR3 loop spans 15 amino acids. The ends lost 3 bases at V and 4 bases at J; junction bases unmatched: 7. CDR3 bases: TGTGCCAGCAGCGCACCGGGACAGGGAGGCTATGGCTACACCTTC. It codes for CASSAPGQGGYGYTF.

This rearrangement joins TRBV12-3 or TRBV12-4 to TRBJ2-4; the D call may be TRBD1 or TRBD2 (5 bases each). This CDR3 is built from 17 residues. Trimming removed 0 bases at V and 9 bases at J, with 21 bases between. The CDR3 is CASSLADLQRGESIQYF. The CDR3 DNA reads as TGTGCCAGCAGTTTAGCGGATTTACAGCGAGGGGAGAGCATTCAGTACTTC.

This clonotype was counted a few times. The rearrangement links TRBV5-4 to TRBJ2-3; the match to TRBD2 covers 11 bases. With 9 bases clipped from V and 6 bases from J, the junction kept 12 bases outside the gene matches. The CDR3 is 15 residues long. CDR1 and CDR2 from the germline V gene are SGHNT and YYREEE (reference sequence). CDR3 residues: CATTNKGLAVDTQYF. The CDR3 DNA is TGTGCCACAACCAACAAGGGACTAGCGGTTGATACGCAGTATTTT.

V is TRBV7-6 and J is TRBJ1-6, with D tentatively TRBD1 (5 bases). The V end lost 5 bases, the J end lost 0 bases, and 14 bases lay between the germline ends. Germline values: CDR1 SGHVS, CDR2 FNYEAQ. This CDR3 is built from 17 residues. CDR3 DNA sequence: TGTGCCAGCAGCGTCGGGACTCCCAGCTCCTATAATTCACCCCTCCACTTT. Amino acids: CASSVGTPSSYNSPLHF.

This clonotype was seen a few times. The genes are TRBV20-1 and TRBJ2-5; D uncertain. V was cut by 2 bases and J by 4 bases, with 8 bases left in between. The germline V gene encodes CDR1 DFQATT and CDR2 SNEGSKA (reference sequence). This CDR3 is 12 amino acids long. CDR3 sequence: CSARLGAETQYF. The CDR3 DNA sequence: TGCAGTGCTAGACTGGGCGCAGAGACCCAGTACTTC.

The chain has TRBV9 and TRBJ2-7; 10 bases are shared with TRBD2. Trimming removed 1 base from V and 3 bases from J; junction bases left unmatched: 4. The germline gives CDR1 SGDLS, CDR2 YYNGEE. The CDR3 runs 15 residues. The CDR3 spells CASSVSGTSDYEQYF. DNA of the CDR3: TGTGCCAGCAGCGTATCCGGGACTAGCGACTACGAGCAGTACTTC.

This clonotype was counted between two and nine times. J is TRBJ2-2 and V is TRBV5-6, with D tentatively TRBD2 (6 bases). The CDR3 contains 16 residues. Trimming cost V 0 bases and J 4 bases, with 13 bases left between them. The germline CDR1 and CDR2 sequences are SGHDT and YYEEEE. CDR3 sequence reads: CASSLAGRGTTGELFF. The CDR3, as DNA: TGTGCCAGCAGCTTGGCAGGGCGGGGAACCACCGGGGAGCTGTTTTTT.

The chain combines TRBV7-9 with TRBJ2-7, with 14 bases matching TRBD2. Looked up from germline, CDR1 is SEHNR and CDR2 is FQNEAQ (reference sequence). The CDR3 sequence is 15 residues long. With 2 bases clipped from V and 4 bases from J, the junction kept 1 base outside the gene matches. CDR3 in amino acids: CASSLRTSGRYEQYF. The CDR3 bases are TGTGCCAGCAGCTTACGGACTAGCGGGAGGTACGAGCAGTACTTC.

This clonotype has just a few counts. The CDR3 reads CASTMAYYNEQFF. The CDR3 DNA sequence: TGTGCCAGCACCATGGCATACTACAATGAGCAGTTCTTC. The rearrangement uses TRBV12-3 or TRBV12-4 and TRBJ2-1; no reliable D call. The V end was cut by 7 bases, the J end by 3 bases, with 10 bases between. The CDR3 consists of 13 residues.

A few counts support this clonotype. This chain connects TRBV5-5 to TRBJ1-5, with 7 positions matching TRBD1. V lost 4 bases, J lost 3 bases, and 7 bases stayed unmatched. CDR3 length: 15 residues. Germline V gene data show CDR1 as SGHKS and CDR2 as YYEKEE (reference sequence). CDR3 in amino acids: CASSITGVYNQPQHF. The DNA for the CDR3 is TGTGCCAGCAGCATTACAGGGGTCTACAATCAGCCCCAGCATTTT.

In its sample, this clonotype was seen a few times. The V and J genes are TRBV12-3 or TRBV12-4 and TRBJ2-2; D is uncertain. The CDR3 is made up of 14 amino acids. Trimming shortened V by 1 base and J by 1 base, and 4 bases separated the two germline ends. The chain's CDR3 is CASSLEENTGELFF. CDR3 nucleotide sequence: TGTGCCAGCAGTTTAGAGGAGAACACCGGGGAGCTGTTTTTT.

The rearrangement links TRBV9 to TRBJ1-6; TRBD1 is a possible D gene (6 bases). V was shortened by 3 bases and J by 9 bases, with 13 bases between the two germline ends. The CDR3 loop spans 14 amino acids. CDR1 is SGDLS and CDR2 is YYNGEE in the germline V gene. This CDR3 is CASSGTVPLSPLHF. As DNA, the CDR3 is TGTGCCAGCAGCGGGACAGTGCCCCTTTCACCCCTCCACTTT.